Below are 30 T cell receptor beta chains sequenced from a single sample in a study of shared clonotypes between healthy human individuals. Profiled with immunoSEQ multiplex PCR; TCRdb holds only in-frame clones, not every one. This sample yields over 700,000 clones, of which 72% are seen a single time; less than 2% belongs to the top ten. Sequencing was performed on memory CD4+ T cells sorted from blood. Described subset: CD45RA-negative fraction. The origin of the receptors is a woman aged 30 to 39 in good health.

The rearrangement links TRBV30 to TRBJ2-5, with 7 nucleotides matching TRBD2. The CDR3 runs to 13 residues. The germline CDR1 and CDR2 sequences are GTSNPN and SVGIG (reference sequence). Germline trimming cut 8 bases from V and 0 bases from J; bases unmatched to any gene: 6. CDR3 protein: CAAKAGYQETQYF. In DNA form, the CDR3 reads TGTGCCGCAAAAGCGGGGTACCAAGAGACCCAGTACTTC.

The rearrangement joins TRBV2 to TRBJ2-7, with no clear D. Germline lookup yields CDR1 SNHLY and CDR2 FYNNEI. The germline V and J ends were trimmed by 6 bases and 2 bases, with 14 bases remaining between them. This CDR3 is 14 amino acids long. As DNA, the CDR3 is TGTGCCAGCAGCCAATTCCGGATGACCTACGAGCAGTACTTC. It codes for CASSQFRMTYEQYF.

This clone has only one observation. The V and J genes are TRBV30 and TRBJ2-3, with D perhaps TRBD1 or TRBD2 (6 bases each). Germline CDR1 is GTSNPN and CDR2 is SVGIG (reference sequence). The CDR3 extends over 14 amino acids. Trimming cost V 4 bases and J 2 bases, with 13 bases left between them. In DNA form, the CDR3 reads TGTGCCTGGAAGGGGGGCATGACCACAGATACGCAGTATTTT. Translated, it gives CAWKGGMTTDTQYF.

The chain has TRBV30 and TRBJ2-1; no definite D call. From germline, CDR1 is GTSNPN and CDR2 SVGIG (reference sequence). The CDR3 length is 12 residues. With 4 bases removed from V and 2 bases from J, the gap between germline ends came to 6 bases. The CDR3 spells CAWTRPYNEQFF. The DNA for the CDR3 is TGTGCCTGGACTAGGCCCTACAATGAGCAGTTCTTC.

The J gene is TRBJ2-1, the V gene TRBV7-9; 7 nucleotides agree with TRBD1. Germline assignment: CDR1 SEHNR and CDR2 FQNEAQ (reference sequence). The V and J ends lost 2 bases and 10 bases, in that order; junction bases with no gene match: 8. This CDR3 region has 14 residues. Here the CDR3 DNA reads TGTGCCAGCAGCTTAACGGACAGGCGGGCCGAGCAGTTCTTC. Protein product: CASSLTDRRAEQFF.

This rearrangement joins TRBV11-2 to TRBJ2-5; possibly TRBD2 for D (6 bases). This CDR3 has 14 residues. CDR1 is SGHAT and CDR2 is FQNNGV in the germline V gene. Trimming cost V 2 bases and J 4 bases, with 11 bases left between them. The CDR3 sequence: CASSLLEAGETQYF. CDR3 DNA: TGTGCCAGCAGCTTATTAGAAGCGGGAGAGACCCAGTACTTC.

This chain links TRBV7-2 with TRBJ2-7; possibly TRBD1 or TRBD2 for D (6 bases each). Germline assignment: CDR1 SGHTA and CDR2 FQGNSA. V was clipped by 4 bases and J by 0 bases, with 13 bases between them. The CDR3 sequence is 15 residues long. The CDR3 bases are TGTGCCAGCAGCTGGACCGGGGGCGGCTCCTACGAGCAGTACTTC. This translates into CASSWTGGGSYEQYF. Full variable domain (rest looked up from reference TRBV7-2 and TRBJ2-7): GAGVSQSPSNKVTEKGKDVELRCDPISGHTALYWYRQSLGQGLEFLIYFQGNSAPDKSGLPSDRFSAERTGGSVSTLTIQRTQQEDSAVYLCASSWTGGGSYEQYFGPGTRLTVT.

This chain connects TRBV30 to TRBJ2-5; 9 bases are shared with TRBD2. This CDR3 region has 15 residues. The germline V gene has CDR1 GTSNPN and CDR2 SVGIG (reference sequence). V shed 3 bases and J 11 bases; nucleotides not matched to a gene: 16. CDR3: CAWRKGSGGVLGQYF. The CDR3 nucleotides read TGTGCCTGGAGAAAAGGTAGCGGGGGCGTCTTAGGGCAGTACTTC.

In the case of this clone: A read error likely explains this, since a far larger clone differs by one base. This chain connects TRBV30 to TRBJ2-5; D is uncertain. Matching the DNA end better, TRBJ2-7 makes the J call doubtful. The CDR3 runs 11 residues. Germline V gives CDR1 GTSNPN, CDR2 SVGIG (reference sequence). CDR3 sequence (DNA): TGTGCCTGGAGTGTAACCTACGAGCAGTACTTC. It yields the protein CAWSVTYEQYF.

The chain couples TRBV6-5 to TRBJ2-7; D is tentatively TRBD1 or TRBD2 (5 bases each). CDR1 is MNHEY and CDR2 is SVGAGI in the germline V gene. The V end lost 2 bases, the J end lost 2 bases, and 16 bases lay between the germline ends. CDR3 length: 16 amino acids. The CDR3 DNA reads TGTGCCAGCAGTTACGCGAAGGGGACGGCTCCCTACGAGCAGTACTTC. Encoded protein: CASSYAKGTAPYEQYF.

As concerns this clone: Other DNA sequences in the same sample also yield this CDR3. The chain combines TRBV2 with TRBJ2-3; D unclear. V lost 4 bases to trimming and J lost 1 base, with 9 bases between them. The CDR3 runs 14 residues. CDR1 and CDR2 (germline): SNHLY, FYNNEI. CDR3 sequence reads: CASSGRQGTDTQYF. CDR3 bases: TGTGCCAGCAGTGGTCGGCAGGGCACAGATACGCAGTATTTT.

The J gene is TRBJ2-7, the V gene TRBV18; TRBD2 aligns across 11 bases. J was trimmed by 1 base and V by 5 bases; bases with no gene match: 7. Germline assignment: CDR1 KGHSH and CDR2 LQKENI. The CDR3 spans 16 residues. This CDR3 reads CASSFALAGDSYEQYF. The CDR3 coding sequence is TGTGCCAGCTCATTCGCACTAGCGGGAGATTCCTACGAGCAGTACTTC.

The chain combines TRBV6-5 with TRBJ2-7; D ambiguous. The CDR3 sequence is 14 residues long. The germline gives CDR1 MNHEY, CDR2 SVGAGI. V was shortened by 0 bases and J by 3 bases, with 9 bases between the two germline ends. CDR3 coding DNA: TGTGCCAGCAGTTACTCTCATACCCTCTACGAGCAGTACTTC. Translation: CASSYSHTLYEQYF.

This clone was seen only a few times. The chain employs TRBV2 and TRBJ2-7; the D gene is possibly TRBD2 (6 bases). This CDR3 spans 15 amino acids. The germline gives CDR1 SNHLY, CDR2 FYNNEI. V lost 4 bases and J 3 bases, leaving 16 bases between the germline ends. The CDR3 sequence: CASSVGGTPNYEQYF. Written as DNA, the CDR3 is TGTGCCAGCAGTGTGGGCGGGACCCCAAACTACGAGCAGTACTTC. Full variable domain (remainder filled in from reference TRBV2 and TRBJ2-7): EPEVTQTPSHQVTQMGQEVILRCVPISNHLYFYWYRQILGQKVEFLVSFYNNEISEKSEIFDDQFSVERPDGSNFTLKIRSTKLEDSAMYFCASSVGGTPNYEQYFGPGTRLTVT.

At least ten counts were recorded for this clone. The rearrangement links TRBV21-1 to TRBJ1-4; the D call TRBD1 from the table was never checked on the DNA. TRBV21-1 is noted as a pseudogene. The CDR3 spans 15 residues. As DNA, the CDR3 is TGTGCCAGCAGCAAGCACAGGCTTTTGGGTGAAAAACTGTTTTTT. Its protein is CASSKHRLLGEKLFF.

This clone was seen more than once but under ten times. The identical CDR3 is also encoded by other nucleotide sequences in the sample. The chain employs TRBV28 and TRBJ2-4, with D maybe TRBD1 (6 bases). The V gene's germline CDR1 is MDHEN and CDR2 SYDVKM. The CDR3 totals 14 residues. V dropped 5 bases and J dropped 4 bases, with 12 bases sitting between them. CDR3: CASSLSGQKNIQYF. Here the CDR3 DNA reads TGTGCCAGCAGTCTCTCTGGACAGAAAAACATTCAGTACTTC.

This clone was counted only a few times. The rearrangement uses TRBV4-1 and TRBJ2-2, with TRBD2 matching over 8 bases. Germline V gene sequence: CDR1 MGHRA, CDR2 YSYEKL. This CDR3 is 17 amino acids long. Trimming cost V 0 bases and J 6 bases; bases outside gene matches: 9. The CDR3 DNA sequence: TGCGCCAGCAGCCAAGATCGAGGCGGGGGGCTGGCCGGGGAGCTGTTTTTT. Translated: CASSQDRGGGLAGELFF.

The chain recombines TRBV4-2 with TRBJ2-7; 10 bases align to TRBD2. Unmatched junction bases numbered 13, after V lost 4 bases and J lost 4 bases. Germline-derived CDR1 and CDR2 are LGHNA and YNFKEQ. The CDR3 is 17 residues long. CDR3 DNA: TGTGCCAGCAGCCTGGGGGTCACTAGCGGGAATAGTTACGAGCAGTACTTC. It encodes CASSLGVTSGNSYEQYF.

The CDR3 protein is CASSRVGQYYGYTF. The CDR3 DNA follows: TGTGCCAGCAGCCGAGTGGGCCAGTATTATGGCTACACCTTC. The chain links TRBV4-2 to TRBJ1-2; D gene uncertain. From germline, CDR1 is LGHNA and CDR2 YNFKEQ. Between the trimmed V and J ends, which lost 4 bases and 5 bases, there was a span of 14 bases. There are 14 residues in the CDR3.

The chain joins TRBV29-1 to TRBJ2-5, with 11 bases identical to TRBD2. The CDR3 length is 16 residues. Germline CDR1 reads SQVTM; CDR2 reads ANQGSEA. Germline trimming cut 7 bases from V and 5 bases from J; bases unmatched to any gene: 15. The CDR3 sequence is CSAGGLAGGTGETQYF. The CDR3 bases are TGCAGCGCCGGGGGGCTAGCGGGAGGAACCGGGGAGACCCAGTACTTC.

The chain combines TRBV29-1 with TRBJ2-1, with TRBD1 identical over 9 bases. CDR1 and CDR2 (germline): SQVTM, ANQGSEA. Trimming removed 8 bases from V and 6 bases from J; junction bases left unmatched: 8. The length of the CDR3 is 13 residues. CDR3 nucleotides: TGCAGCAGTAGGACAGGGGTAATCAATGAGCAGTTCTTC. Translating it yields CSSRTGVINEQFF.

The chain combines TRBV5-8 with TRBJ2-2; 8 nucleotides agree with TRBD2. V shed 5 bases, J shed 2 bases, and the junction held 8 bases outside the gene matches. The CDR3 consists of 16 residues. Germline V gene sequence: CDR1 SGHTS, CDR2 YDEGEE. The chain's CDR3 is CASSWTSRLNTGELFF. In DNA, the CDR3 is TGTGCCAGCAGTTGGACTAGCCGATTAAACACCGGGGAGCTGTTTTTT. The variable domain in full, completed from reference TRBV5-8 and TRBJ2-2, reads EAGVTQSPTHLIKTRGQQATLRCSPISGHTSVYWYQQALGLGLQFLLWYDEGEERNRGNFPPRFSGRQFPNYSSELNVNALELEDSALYLCASSWTSRLNTGELFFGEGSRLTVL.

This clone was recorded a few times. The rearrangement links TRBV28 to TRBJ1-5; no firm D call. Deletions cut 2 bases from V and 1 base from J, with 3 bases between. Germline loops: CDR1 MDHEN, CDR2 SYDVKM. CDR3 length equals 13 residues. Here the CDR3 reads CASSLESNQPQHF. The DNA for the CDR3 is TGTGCCAGCAGTTTAGAAAGCAATCAGCCCCAGCATTTT.

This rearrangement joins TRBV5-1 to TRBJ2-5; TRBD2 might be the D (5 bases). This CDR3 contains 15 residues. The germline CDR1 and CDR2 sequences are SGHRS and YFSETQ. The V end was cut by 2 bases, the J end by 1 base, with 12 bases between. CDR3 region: CASSFSGSAQETQYF. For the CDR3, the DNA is TGCGCCAGCAGCTTTTCGGGGAGCGCCCAAGAGACCCAGTACTTC.

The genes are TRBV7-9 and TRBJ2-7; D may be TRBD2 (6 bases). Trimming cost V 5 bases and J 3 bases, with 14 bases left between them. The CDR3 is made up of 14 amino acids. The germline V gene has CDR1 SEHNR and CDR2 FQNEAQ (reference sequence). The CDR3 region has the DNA TGTGCCAGCAGCCGGAGGGTACAAGACTACGAGCAGTACTTC. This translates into CASSRRVQDYEQYF.

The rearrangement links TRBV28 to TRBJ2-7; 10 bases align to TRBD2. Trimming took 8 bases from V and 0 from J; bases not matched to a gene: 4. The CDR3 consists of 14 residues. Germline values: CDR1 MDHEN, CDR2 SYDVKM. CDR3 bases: TGTGCCAGCGGAACTAGCGGGAACTCCTACGAGCAGTACTTC. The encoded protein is CASGTSGNSYEQYF.

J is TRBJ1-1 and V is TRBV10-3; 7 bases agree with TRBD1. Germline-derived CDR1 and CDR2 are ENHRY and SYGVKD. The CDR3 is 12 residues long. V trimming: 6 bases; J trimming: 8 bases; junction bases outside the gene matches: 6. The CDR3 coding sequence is TGTGCCATCAGGAGTCAGACAGGGGAAGCTTTCTTT. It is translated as CAIRSQTGEAFF.

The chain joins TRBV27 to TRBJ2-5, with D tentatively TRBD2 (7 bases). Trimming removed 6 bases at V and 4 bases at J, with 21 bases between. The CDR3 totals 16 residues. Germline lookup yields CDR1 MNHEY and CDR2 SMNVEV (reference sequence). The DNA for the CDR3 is TGTGCCAGCAGCCGTTCACTAGCTAGGGGGGGAGAGACCCAGTACTTC. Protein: CASSRSLARGGETQYF.

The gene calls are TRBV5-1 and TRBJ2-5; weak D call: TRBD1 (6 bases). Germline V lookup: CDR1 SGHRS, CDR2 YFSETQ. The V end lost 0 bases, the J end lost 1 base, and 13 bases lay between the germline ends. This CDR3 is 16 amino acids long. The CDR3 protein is CASSLAGQATQETQYF. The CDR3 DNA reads TGCGCCAGCAGCTTGGCGGGACAAGCTACCCAAGAGACCCAGTACTTC.

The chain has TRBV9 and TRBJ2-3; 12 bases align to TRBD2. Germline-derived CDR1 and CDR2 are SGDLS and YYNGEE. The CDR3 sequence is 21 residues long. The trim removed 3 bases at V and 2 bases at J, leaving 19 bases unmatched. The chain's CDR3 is CASSAETGTSGSHLDTDTQYF. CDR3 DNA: TGTGCCAGCAGCGCCGAAACCGGGACTAGCGGGTCCCACCTTGACACAGATACGCAGTATTTT. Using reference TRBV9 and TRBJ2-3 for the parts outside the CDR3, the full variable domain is DSGVTQTPKHLITATGQRVTLRCSPRSGDLSVYWYQQSLDQGLQFLIQYYNGEERAKGNILERFSAQQFPDLHSELNLSSLELGDSALYFCASSAETGTSGSHLDTDTQYFGPGTRLTVL.